The rows below give T cell receptor beta chains drawn from one sample of a study of T cell repertoires in cytomegalovirus infection. TCRdb independently ran MiXCR on the reads; one entry per CDR3 protein. Of 480,000 or so distinct CDR3 sequences in the sample, about 11% were seen once. Material for sequencing was PBMCs. Receptor source: a human donor in good health (CMV status not recorded). Some clones in this sample may be carry-over from other donors' samples. Each CDR3 is given with its conserved first and last residue. A D gene is named only where the DNA matches it firmly. Rows may omit the clone size; those that give it use once, few, many or a size class.

cdr3_aa: CASSQIQLTETQYF
cdr3_nt: TGTGCCAGCAGCCAAATCCAATTGACAGAGACCCAGTACTTC
clone_size: .
v_call: TRBV3-1
d_call: .
j_call: TRBJ2-5

cdr3_aa: CASSLSWDQETQYF
cdr3_nt: TGTGCCAGCAGTTTATCGTGGGACCAAGAGACCCAGTACTTC
clone_size: many
v_call: TRBV27
d_call: .
j_call: TRBJ2-5

cdr3_aa: CASSILPGGSYEQYF
cdr3_nt: TGTGCCAGTAGTATCTTACCGGGTGGGTCCTACGAGCAGTACTTC
clone_size: .
v_call: TRBV19
d_call: .
j_call: TRBJ2-7

cdr3_aa: CASSLAGGGGDEQYF
cdr3_nt: TGTGCCAGCAGCTTAGCCGGCGGGGGCGGGGACGAGCAGTACTTC
clone_size: many
v_call: TRBV7-6
d_call: .
j_call: TRBJ2-7

cdr3_aa: CASSNSYGYTF
cdr3_nt: TGTGCCAGTAGCAACAGTTATGGCTACACCTTC
clone_size: many
v_call: TRBV19
d_call: .
j_call: TRBJ1-2

cdr3_aa: CASSPTTSGSPPYF
cdr3_nt: TGTGCCAGCAGCCCCACGACTAGCGGGAGCCCTCCTTACTTC
clone_size: .
v_call: TRBV14
d_call: TRBD2
j_call: TRBJ2-7

cdr3_aa: CASSAGLAGSSYEQYF
cdr3_nt: TGTGCCAGCAGCGCTGGACTAGCGGGAAGCTCCTACGAGCAGTACTTC
clone_size: many
v_call: TRBV7-8
d_call: TRBD2
j_call: TRBJ2-7

cdr3_aa: CASSQDLGLAESTDTQYF
cdr3_nt: TGCGCCAGCAGCCAAGATCTGGGACTAGCGGAAAGCACAGATACGCAGTATTTT
clone_size: many
v_call: TRBV4-1
d_call: TRBD2
j_call: TRBJ2-3

cdr3_aa: CASSIGTEEQFF
cdr3_nt: TGTGCCAGCAGCATTGGGACAGAAGAGCAGTTCTTC
clone_size: many
v_call: TRBV7-3
d_call: TRBD1
j_call: TRBJ2-1

cdr3_aa: CAIRETSGSSYNEQFF
cdr3_nt: TGTGCCATCAGGGAGACTAGCGGAAGCTCCTACAATGAGCAGTTCTTC
clone_size: .
v_call: TRBV10-3
d_call: TRBD2
j_call: TRBJ2-1

cdr3_aa: CAWSPGGLNTGELFF
cdr3_nt: TGTGCCTGGAGTCCCGGGGGGCTGAACACCGGGGAGCTGTTTTTT
clone_size: many
v_call: TRBV30
d_call: .
j_call: TRBJ2-2

cdr3_aa: CASSEGVGETYEQYF
cdr3_nt: TGTGCCAGCAGCGAGGGGGTGGGGGAGACCTACGAGCAGTACTTC
clone_size: many
v_call: TRBV7-2
d_call: .
j_call: TRBJ2-7

cdr3_aa: CSASHLAWSTDTQYF
cdr3_nt: TGCAGTGCTAGCCATCTAGCTTGGAGCACAGATACGCAGTATTTT
clone_size: .
v_call: TRBV20-1
d_call: .
j_call: TRBJ2-3

cdr3_aa: CASSASGRAYEQYF
cdr3_nt: TGTGCCAGCAGCGCTAGCGGGAGGGCCTACGAGCAGTACTTC
clone_size: many
v_call: TRBV2
d_call: TRBD2
j_call: TRBJ2-7

cdr3_aa: CASTSEGGQPQHF
cdr3_nt: TGTGCCAGCACCTCGGAGGGGGGTCAGCCCCAGCATTTT
clone_size: many
v_call: TRBV2
d_call: .
j_call: TRBJ1-5

cdr3_aa: CASSAQEGKSNQPQHF
cdr3_nt: TGCGCCAGCAGCGCCCAGGAAGGGAAAAGCAATCAGCCCCAGCATTTT
clone_size: once
v_call: TRBV4-1
d_call: .
j_call: TRBJ1-5

cdr3_aa: CASIQPGGTEAFF
cdr3_nt: TGTGCCAGCATCCAACCAGGGGGCACTGAAGCTTTCTTT
clone_size: many
v_call: TRBV6-5
d_call: TRBD1
j_call: TRBJ1-1

cdr3_aa: CASSMRAQPQHF
cdr3_nt: TGTGCCAGTAGTATGAGGGCCCAGCCCCAGCATTTT
clone_size: once
v_call: TRBV19
d_call: .
j_call: TRBJ1-5

cdr3_aa: CASSQRGQGAKETQYF
cdr3_nt: TGCGCCAGCAGCCAACGGGGCCAGGGGGCGAAAGAGACCCAGTACTTC
clone_size: many
v_call: TRBV4-1
d_call: TRBD1
j_call: TRBJ2-5

cdr3_aa: CSAKLLAGSIDPSYNEQFF
cdr3_nt: TGCAGTGCTAAGCTACTAGCGGGATCAATCGATCCCTCCTACAATGAGCAGTTCTTC
clone_size: few
v_call: TRBV20-1
d_call: TRBD2
j_call: TRBJ2-1

cdr3_aa: CATSTGLAGALQETQYF
cdr3_nt: TGTGCCACCAGCACGGGACTAGCGGGGGCCCTCCAAGAGACCCAGTACTTC
clone_size: few
v_call: TRBV15
d_call: TRBD2
j_call: TRBJ2-5

cdr3_aa: CASSMWDRETQYF
cdr3_nt: TGCGCCAGCAGCATGTGGGACAGAGAGACCCAGTACTTC
clone_size: .
v_call: TRBV5-1
d_call: TRBD1
j_call: TRBJ2-5

cdr3_aa: CASSGVSGAGNTIYF
cdr3_nt: TGTGCCAGCAGTGGGGTGTCCGGGGCTGGAAACACCATATATTTT
clone_size: many
v_call: TRBV6-1
d_call: .
j_call: TRBJ1-3

cdr3_aa: CASSLSLAGLETQYF
cdr3_nt: TGTGCCAGCAGCCTCTCACTAGCGGGACTAGAGACCCAGTACTTC
clone_size: few
v_call: TRBV11-2
d_call: TRBD2
j_call: TRBJ2-5

cdr3_aa: CASSWTGGTEAFF
cdr3_nt: TGTGCCAGCAGCTGGACAGGGGGCACTGAAGCTTTCTTT
clone_size: many
v_call: TRBV27
d_call: TRBD1
j_call: TRBJ1-1

cdr3_aa: CAISERQAHRTMNTEAFF
cdr3_nt: TGTGCCATCAGTGAGAGGCAGGCTCATAGGACCATGAACACTGAAGCTTTCTTT
clone_size: many
v_call: TRBV10-3
d_call: .
j_call: TRBJ1-1

cdr3_aa: CATSDPGQGSNEQFF
cdr3_nt: TGTGCCACCAGTGATCCCGGACAGGGGAGCAATGAGCAGTTCTTC
clone_size: many
v_call: TRBV24-1
d_call: TRBD1
j_call: TRBJ2-1

cdr3_aa: CASSETGSYNEQIF
cdr3_nt: TGTGCCAGCAGTGAAACAGGGTCCTACAATGAGCAGATCTTC
clone_size: .
v_call: TRBV2
d_call: .
j_call: TRBJ2-1

cdr3_aa: CASSSKVRDKNEKLFF
cdr3_nt: TGTGCCAGCAGCTCAAAAGTCCGGGACAAAAATGAAAAACTGTTTTTT
clone_size: many
v_call: TRBV11-1
d_call: .
j_call: TRBJ1-4

cdr3_aa: CASSWGLRAGEQFF
cdr3_nt: TGTGCCAGCAGTTGGGGGTTACGGGCCGGTGAGCAGTTCTTC
clone_size: many
v_call: TRBV12-3/TRBV12-4
d_call: .
j_call: TRBJ2-1

cdr3_aa: CASSIPTRAGETQYF
cdr3_nt: TGTGCCAGCAGCATTCCCACCAGGGCTGGGGAGACCCAGTACTTC
clone_size: many
v_call: TRBV11-2
d_call: .
j_call: TRBJ2-5

cdr3_aa: CASSLGTGDGYEQYF
cdr3_nt: TGTGCCAGCAGCTTAGGGACAGGGGATGGCTACGAGCAGTACTTC
clone_size: few
v_call: TRBV11-2
d_call: TRBD1
j_call: TRBJ2-7

cdr3_aa: CASSLFASNTGELFF
cdr3_nt: TGTGCCAGCAGTTTATTCGCTTCGAACACCGGGGAGCTGTTTTTT
clone_size: many
v_call: TRBV12-3/TRBV12-4
d_call: .
j_call: TRBJ2-2

cdr3_aa: CASRREFQETQYF
cdr3_nt: TGTGCCAGCAGAAGGGAGTTCCAAGAGACCCAGTACTTC
clone_size: .
v_call: TRBV2
d_call: .
j_call: TRBJ2-5

cdr3_aa: CASKPPGIKETQYF
cdr3_nt: TGTGCCAGCAAACCCCCCGGGATAAAAGAGACCCAGTACTTC
clone_size: many
v_call: TRBV28
d_call: .
j_call: TRBJ2-5

cdr3_aa: CASTPLGGSIPYEQYF
cdr3_nt: TGTGCCAGCACCCCATTGGGGGGTTCGATACCCTACGAGCAGTACTTC
clone_size: few
v_call: TRBV12-3/TRBV12-4
d_call: .
j_call: TRBJ2-7

cdr3_aa: CASSLGQGVDTGELFF
cdr3_nt: TGTGCCAGCAGCCTAGGACAGGGAGTGGACACCGGGGAGCTGTTTTTT
clone_size: few
v_call: TRBV4-2
d_call: TRBD1
j_call: TRBJ2-2

cdr3_aa: CSASGSGYEQYF
cdr3_nt: TGCAGTGCGAGCGGGAGTGGGTACGAGCAGTACTTC
clone_size: .
v_call: TRBV20-1
d_call: TRBD2
j_call: TRBJ2-7

cdr3_aa: CASGPPGGEAFF
cdr3_nt: TGTGCTAGTGGGCCCCCGGGCGGTGAAGCTTTCTTT
clone_size: .
v_call: TRBV12-5
d_call: .
j_call: TRBJ1-1

cdr3_aa: CASSRTGGVGGQYF
cdr3_nt: TGTGCCAGCAGTCGTACAGGGGGCGTGGGTGGGCAGTACTTC
clone_size: .
v_call: TRBV28
d_call: TRBD1
j_call: TRBJ2-7

cdr3_aa: CASSGGTAGDEQYF
cdr3_nt: TGTGCCAGCAGCGGCGGGACCGCGGGTGACGAGCAGTACTTC
clone_size: many
v_call: TRBV7-9
d_call: .
j_call: TRBJ2-7

cdr3_aa: CATSRDLFGGNTEAFF
cdr3_nt: TGTGCCACCAGCAGAGATCTCTTCGGAGGGAACACTGAAGCTTTCTTT
clone_size: .
v_call: TRBV15
d_call: .
j_call: TRBJ1-1